This T cell receptor beta chain was identified during a study of CD8 T cells in Susac syndrome. Random hexamers were used to reverse transcribe an amount of roughly 0.5 to 1 ug RNA. An immunoSEQ multiplex PCR generated amplified TCR beta CDR3 products spanning 54 Vbeta and 13 Jbeta. TCRdb itself ran the immunoSEQ multiplex PCR reads through MiXCR, one entry per CDR3 protein. The table records roughly 200,000 distinct CDR3 sequences, 90% to 95% of them present only once. Trimming took 7 bases from V and 5 from J; bases not matched to a gene: 4. This CDR3 contains 12 residues. Per the germline V gene, CDR1 is LNHDA and CDR2 is SQIVND (reference sequence).

The sequence derives from a human donor with Susac syndrome. The V and J genes are TRBV19 and TRBJ1-1; 7 nucleotides align to TRBD1. The source material was CD4+ T cells from PBMCs. CDR3 residues: CASMEGQTEAFF. The CDR3 DNA reads TGTGCCAGTATGGAGGGACAGACTGAAGCTTTCTTT.